One sample yielded the 13 T cell receptor beta chains listed below, sequenced in a study of PD-L1 blockade in urothelial cancer. Time point here: peripheral blood 6 weeks after treatment start. Some clones are missing from TCRdb's copy, which holds only in-frame ones; the method was immunoSEQ multiplex PCR. The sample consists of around 48,000 clones, 75% to 90% of them appearing once. The sample consisted of PBMCs, taken around atezolizumab (anti-PD-L1) treatment. The receptors derive from a man aged 55-75 years with urothelial cancer.

The rearrangement uses TRBV28 and TRBJ1-2; 7 nucleotides agree with TRBD1. This CDR3 spans 15 amino acids. Germline assignment: CDR1 MDHEN and CDR2 SYDVKM. After removal of 5 bases from V and 2 bases from J, the junction contained 8 bases not matched to a gene. CDR3 nucleotides: TGTGCCAGCAGTGAAGGGGGGACAGAGAACTATGGCTACACCTTC. Translated, it gives CASSEGGTENYGYTF.

V gene TRBV7-2 combines with J gene TRBJ2-7; possibly TRBD2 for D (7 bases). The V gene's germline CDR1 is SGHTA and CDR2 FQGNSA. V shed 1 base and J shed 7 bases, with 17 bases lying between them. The CDR3 sequence is 15 residues long. The CDR3: CASSLVLGGAGEQYF. CDR3 nucleotide sequence: TGTGCCAGCAGCTTAGTATTAGGGGGGGCGGGGGAGCAGTACTTC.

This clone was detected once. This chain uses TRBV5-4 with TRBJ2-5; 9 nucleotides agree with TRBD1. Germline CDR1 and CDR2: SGHNT and YYREEE (reference sequence). The CDR3 runs 15 residues. With 5 bases clipped from V and 5 bases from J, the junction kept 10 bases outside the gene matches. CDR3 region: CASRKTGQGRETQYF. The CDR3 DNA is TGTGCCAGCAGAAAAACAGGACAGGGGAGGGAGACCCAGTACTTC.

The chain joins TRBV7-2 to TRBJ2-2; the match to TRBD1 covers 7 bases. Germline-derived CDR1 and CDR2 are SGHTA and FQGNSA. The CDR3 has 17 residues. Germline trimming cut 1 base from V and 5 bases from J; bases unmatched to any gene: 10. The CDR3 region has the DNA TGTGCCAGCAGCTTAGAGGGGGCAGGGGTGAGGACCGGGGAGCTGTTTTTT. It codes for CASSLEGAGVRTGELFF.

The chain is built from TRBV5-6 and TRBJ1-4, with TRBD1 matching over 8 bases. The CDR3 consists of 15 residues. Germline V CDR1 and CDR2: SGHDT, YYEEEE. The V segment lost 4 bases and the J segment 7 bases; nucleotides outside the gene matches: 9. CDR3 residues: CASSLHRGIGEKLFF. The CDR3 DNA reads TGTGCCAGCAGCCTTCACAGGGGGATCGGTGAAAAACTGTTTTTT.

The count of this clone is one. The V call is TRBV6-1, the J call TRBJ1-5; no clear D. Per the germline V gene, CDR1 is MNHNS and CDR2 is SASEGT. The CDR3 sequence is 12 residues long. V was pared by 7 bases and J by 11 bases, with 15 bases between. CDR3 coding DNA: TGTGCCAGCACCCCAGGCGGGGTGGCCCAGCATTTT. Translating gives CASTPGGVAQHF.

The V and J genes are TRBV11-3 and TRBJ2-7; 9 bases fit TRBD1. This CDR3 has 14 amino acids. V was clipped by 3 bases and J by 7 bases; unmatched bases: 7. From germline, CDR1 is SGHNT and CDR2 YENEEA. CDR3 nucleotides: TGTGCCAGCAGCTTGGGGACAGGGATGCGTGAGCAGTACTTC. It encodes CASSLGTGMREQYF. The whole variable domain, remainder taken from reference TRBV11-3 and TRBJ2-7, is EAGVVQSPRYKIIEKKQPVAFWCNPISGHNTLYWYLQNLGQGPELLIRYENEEAVDDSQLPKDRFSAERLKGVDSTLKIQPAELGDSAVYLCASSLGTGMREQYFGPGTRLTVT.

The genes are TRBV6-6 and TRBJ1-6, with 11 bases that match TRBD1. V shed 5 bases, J shed 11 bases, and the junction held 2 bases outside the gene matches. Germline CDR1 is MNHNY and CDR2 is SVGAGI (reference sequence). This CDR3 is built from 13 residues. The CDR3 nucleotides are TGTGCCAGCAGTCCGGGACAGGGGGCACCCCTCCACTTT. It specifies CASSPGQGAPLHF.

This chain connects TRBV7-9 to TRBJ2-7, with 9 bases fitting TRBD1. J was trimmed by 3 bases and V by 2 bases; bases with no gene match: 2. The CDR3 contains 14 residues. CDR1 and CDR2 from the germline V gene are SEHNR and FQNEAQ (reference sequence). CDR3 loop: CASSLSDRGYEQYF. DNA of the CDR3: TGTGCCAGCAGCTTATCGGACAGGGGCTACGAGCAGTACTTC.

CDR3 coding DNA: TGTGCCACCAGCAGAGGGAGTAGCGGGCACAATGAGCAGTTCTTC. Its protein product is CATSRGSSGHNEQFF. This chain uses TRBV15 with TRBJ2-1; 7 nucleotides agree with TRBD2. J gave up 5 bases and V 1 base, and 5 bases lay outside the gene matches. Looked up from germline, CDR1 is LNHNV and CDR2 is YYDKDF (reference sequence). CDR3 size: 15 residues.

This chain links TRBV5-1 with TRBJ2-3; a weak D match, TRBD1 (6 bases). The CDR3 sequence is 14 residues long. The ends were cut back, 5 bases at V and 0 bases at J, with 10 bases in the middle. The germline V gene encodes CDR1 SGHRS and CDR2 YFSETQ. The CDR3 nucleotides read TGCGCCAGCAGACAGGGATCTAGCACAGATACGCAGTATTTT. This codes for CASRQGSSTDTQYF.

The chain recombines TRBV29-1 with TRBJ1-1; D is ambiguous. The CDR3 runs to 9 residues. The germline V and J ends were trimmed by 6 bases and 6 bases, with 5 bases remaining between them. Germline-derived CDR1 and CDR2 are SQVTM and ANQGSEA. The CDR3 DNA reads as TGCAGCGTACTGCCTGAAGCTTTCTTT. It encodes CSVLPEAFF.

V is TRBV30 and J is TRBJ2-3; 12 nucleotides line up with TRBD2. V was pared by 3 bases and J by 4 bases, with 11 bases of the junction left unmatched. CDR1 and CDR2 from the germline V gene are GTSNPN and SVGIG (reference sequence). The CDR3 loop spans 17 amino acids. CDR3 in amino acids: CAWRFRLAGAKADTQYF. The DNA of the CDR3 is TGTGCCTGGAGATTCAGACTAGCGGGGGCCAAGGCAGATACGCAGTATTTT. The variable domain in full, with the rest retrieved from reference TRBV30 and TRBJ2-3, is SQTIHQWPATLVQPVGSPLSLECTVEGTSNPNLYWYRQAAGRGLQLLFYSVGIGQISSEVPQNLSASRPQDRQFILSSKKLLLSDSGFYLCAWRFRLAGAKADTQYFGPGTRLTVL.